Listed below are T cell receptor beta chains from one sample, sequenced in a study of cytomegalovirus exposure and HLA in healthy donors. TCRdb keeps only in-frame clones here, not all; method: immunoSEQ multiplex PCR. The repertoire holds about 130,000 clones, with approximately 72% as singletons. The sequencing input was PBMCs. The receptors come from a human donor in good health. Each CDR3 is given without its conserved first and last residue.

V: TRBV6-1
J: TRBJ1-1
CDR3: ASSESGRVLPTEAF

V: TRBV5-1
J: TRBJ2-1
CDR3: ASSLPGGSYNEQF

V: TRBV6-5
J: TRBJ1-4
CDR3: ASSYSGTVNEKLF

V: TRBV6-5
J: TRBJ1-2
CDR3: ASTLGGFGNYGYT

V: TRBV20-1
J: TRBJ2-7
CDR3: SATRGHEQY

V: TRBV5-1
J: TRBJ2-7
CDR3: ASSFTGGSGYEQY

V: TRBV25-1
J: TRBJ2-1
CDR3: ASSLGLALVNEQF

V: TRBV5-4
J: TRBJ1-6
CDR3: ASSETRRVSRNSPLH

V: TRBV7-3
J: TRBJ2-5
CDR3: ASSLTPGDLETQY

V: TRBV5-4
J: TRBJ2-1
CDR3: ASSLASGYSYNEQF